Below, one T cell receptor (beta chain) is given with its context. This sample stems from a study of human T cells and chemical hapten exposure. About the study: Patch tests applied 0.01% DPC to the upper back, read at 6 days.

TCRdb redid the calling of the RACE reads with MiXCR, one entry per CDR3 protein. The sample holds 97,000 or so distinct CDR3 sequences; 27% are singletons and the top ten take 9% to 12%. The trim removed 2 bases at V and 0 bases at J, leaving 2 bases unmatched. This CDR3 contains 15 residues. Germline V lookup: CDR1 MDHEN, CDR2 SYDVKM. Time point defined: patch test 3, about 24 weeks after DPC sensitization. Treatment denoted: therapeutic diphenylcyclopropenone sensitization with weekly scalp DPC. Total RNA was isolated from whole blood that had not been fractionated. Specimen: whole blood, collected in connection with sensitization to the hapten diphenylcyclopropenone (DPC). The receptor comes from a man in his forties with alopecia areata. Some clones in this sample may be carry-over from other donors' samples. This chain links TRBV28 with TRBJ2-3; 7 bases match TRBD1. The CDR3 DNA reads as TGTGCCAGCAGTTTAACAGGGGCGAGCACAGATACGCAGTATTTT. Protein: CASSLTGASTDTQYF.